This paragraph covers one T cell receptor (beta chain) sequence. Recruits, aged about 18 to 90 years, lived in 24 US areas. Among Cohort 3 donors, those recovered had two negative PCRs, clearance, or symptom resolution. These data are taken from a study of blood T cell repertoires in COVID-19. Study as a whole: Material from acute and convalescent COVID-19 was sourced from the United States, Italy and Spain. The cDNA or gDNA used as material had been derived from T cells, B-cell-depleted T cells, or PBMCs.

Using immunoSEQ multiplex PCR, the repertoire was profiled, and TCRdb retains in-frame clones only, with some absent. The top ten clones hold 7% to 10% of a sample with roughly 500,000 clones, 80% to 90% of them seen once. Sequenced input: PBMCs or T cells enriched from blood (not recorded which). The clonotype was recovered from a woman aged 55 to 70 who had recovered from COVID-19.

The DNA of the CDR3 is TGTGCCAGCAGCCTACAGGGGGCCTCTGGAAACACCATATATTTT. Amino acids: CASSLQGASGNTIYF. V and J are TRBV6-5 and TRBJ1-3; 9 bases align to TRBD1. This CDR3 region has 15 residues. J was trimmed by 0 bases and V by 6 bases; bases with no gene match: 3. Germline V gene sequence: CDR1 MNHEY, CDR2 SVGAGI.